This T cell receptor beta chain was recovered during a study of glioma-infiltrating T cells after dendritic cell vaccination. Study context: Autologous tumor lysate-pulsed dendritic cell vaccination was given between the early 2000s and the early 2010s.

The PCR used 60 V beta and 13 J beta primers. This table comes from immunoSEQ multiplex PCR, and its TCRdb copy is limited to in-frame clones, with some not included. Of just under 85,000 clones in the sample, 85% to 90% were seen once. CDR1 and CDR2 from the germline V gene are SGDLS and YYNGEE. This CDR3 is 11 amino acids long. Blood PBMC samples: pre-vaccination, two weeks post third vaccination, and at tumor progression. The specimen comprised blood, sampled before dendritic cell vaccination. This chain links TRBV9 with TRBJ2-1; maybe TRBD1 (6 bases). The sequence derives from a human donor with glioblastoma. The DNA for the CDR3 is TGTGCTAGTGAAGGGGGAAATGAGCAGTTCTTC. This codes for CASEGGNEQFF. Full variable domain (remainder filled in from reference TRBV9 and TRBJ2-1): DSGVTQTPKHLITATGQRVTLRCSPRSGDLSVYWYQQSLDQGLQFLIQYYNGEERAKGNILERFSAQQFPDLHSELNLSSLELGDSALYFCASEGGNEQFFGPGTRLTVL.